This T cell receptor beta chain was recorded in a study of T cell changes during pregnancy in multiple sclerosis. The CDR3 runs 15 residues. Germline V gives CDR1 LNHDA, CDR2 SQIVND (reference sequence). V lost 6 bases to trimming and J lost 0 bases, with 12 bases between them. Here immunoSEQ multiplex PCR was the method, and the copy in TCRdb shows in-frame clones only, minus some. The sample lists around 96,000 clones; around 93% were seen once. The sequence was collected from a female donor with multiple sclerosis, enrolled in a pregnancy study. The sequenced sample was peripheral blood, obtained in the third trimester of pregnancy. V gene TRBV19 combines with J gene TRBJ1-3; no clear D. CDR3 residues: CASRLAGLSGNTIYF. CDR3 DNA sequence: TGTGCCAGTAGGTTGGCAGGACTCTCTGGAAACACCATATATTTT. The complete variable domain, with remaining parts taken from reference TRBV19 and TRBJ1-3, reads DGGITQSPKYLFRKEGQNVTLSCEQNLNHDAMYWYRQDPGQGLRLIYYSQIVNDFQKGDIAEGYSVSREKKESFPLTVTSAQKNPTAFYLCASRLAGLSGNTIYFGEGSWLTVV.